The 18 T cell receptor beta chains below come from one sample, sequenced in a study of human T cells and chemical hapten exposure. Time point given: patch test 1, 2 weeks after DPC sensitization. The treatment here: therapeutic diphenylcyclopropenone sensitization with weekly scalp DPC. TCRdb ran MiXCR on the RACE reads and lists one entry per CDR3 protein. The sample has about 360,000 distinct CDR3 sequences; about 7% are singletons. The sample here was whole blood, taken in connection with sensitization to the hapten diphenylcyclopropenone (DPC). The source of these receptors is a woman younger than 30 with alopecia areata. Some clones in this sample may be carry-over from other donors' samples.

This clonotype was seen only a few times. This chain connects TRBV9 to TRBJ2-5; 8 bases match TRBD1. The J segment lost 5 bases and the V segment lost 4 bases, leaving 13 bases of the junction unmatched. CDR3 length equals 16 residues. Germline V gene lookup returns CDR1 SGDLS and CDR2 YYNGEE. The CDR3 bases are TGTGCCAGCAGCACAAGGGACAGGACGCCGGAGGAGACCCAGTACTTC. It specifies CASSTRDRTPEETQYF.

There are many counts of this clonotype. V and J are TRBV18 and TRBJ2-7, with TRBD2 matching over 7 bases. The germline V gene has CDR1 KGHSH and CDR2 LQKENI. This CDR3 contains 14 residues. V lost 5 bases, J lost 3 bases, and 7 bases stayed unmatched. Here the CDR3 reads CASSYSTGGYEQYF. The CDR3, as DNA: TGTGCCAGCTCATATTCGACGGGAGGCTACGAGCAGTACTTC.

This clonotype was recorded at least ten times. The chain is built from TRBV2 and TRBJ1-5, with 10 bases that match TRBD1. Losses at the gene ends were 6 bases for V and 7 bases for J; bases not matched to a gene: 3. This CDR3 comprises 13 residues. The germline CDR1 and CDR2 sequences are SNHLY and FYNNEI. The CDR3 DNA is TGTGCCAGCAGGGGGACAGGGGACCAGCCCCAGCATTTT. Its translation is CASRGTGDQPQHF.

This clonotype was picked up many times. This CDR3 reads CASSLVPGPDADIQYF. Written as DNA, the CDR3 is TGTGCCAGCAGCTTAGTTCCGGGACCCGATGCGGATATTCAGTATTTT. The rearrangement uses TRBV7-2 and TRBJ2-3; D is tentatively TRBD1 or TRBD2 (5 bases each). Germline V CDR1 and CDR2: SGHTA, FQGNSA. Trimming shortened V by 1 base and J by 12 bases, and 23 bases separated the two germline ends. The CDR3 has 16 amino acids.

The gene calls are TRBV15 and TRBJ2-5; possibly TRBD1 for D (6 bases). CDR3 length: 14 amino acids. Germline V gene lookup returns CDR1 LNHNV and CDR2 YYDKDF (reference sequence). Trimming took 8 bases from V and 2 from J, leaving 15 bases between them. The CDR3 loop reads CATHVGQSQETQYF. CDR3 nucleotide sequence: TGTGCCACCCATGTCGGACAGTCGCAAGAGACCCAGTACTTC.

The CDR3 loop reads CASSPPPGASNQPQHF. The CDR3 region has the DNA TGTGCCAGCTCACCACCGCCTGGGGCTAGTAATCAGCCCCAGCATTTT. The chain couples TRBV18 to TRBJ1-5; maybe TRBD1 (5 bases). From germline, CDR1 is KGHSH and CDR2 LQKENI. The CDR3 consists of 16 residues. V was cut by 0 bases and J by 4 bases, with 13 bases left in between.

The chain recombines TRBV24-1 with TRBJ1-1; D unclear. V was shortened by 6 bases and J by 0 bases, with 7 bases between the two germline ends. The CDR3 length is 13 residues. Per the germline V gene, CDR1 is KGHDR and CDR2 is SFDVKD. In DNA form, the CDR3 reads TGTGCCACCAGTACACGGTTGAACACTGAAGCTTTCTTT. Translation gives CATSTRLNTEAFF.

This clonotype was detected a few times. The chain employs TRBV18 and TRBJ2-2; 7 bases are shared with TRBD2. The CDR3 is 15 amino acids. CDR1 and CDR2 from the germline V gene are KGHSH and LQKENI. With V trimmed by 8 bases and J by 1 base, 7 bases remained unmatched. In DNA, the CDR3 is TGTGCCAGCACGCAGGCGGGGGTGAACACCGGGGAGCTGTTTTTT. This sequence encodes CASTQAGVNTGELFF.

The V call is TRBV6-2 or TRBV6-3, the J call TRBJ1-5; no definite D call. Trimming took off 5 bases at V and 5 bases at J, with 16 bases between the two ends. In germline, CDR1 is MNHEY, CDR2 SVGEGT. CDR3 length: 15 residues. In DNA, the CDR3 is TGTGCCAGCAGTACGCCTACGCGAACCGATCAGCCCCAGCATTTT. It encodes CASSTPTRTDQPQHF.

This clonotype has a handful of counts. CDR3 nucleotides: TGCAGTGCTCCCGACGGCTATACCGGGGAGCTGTTTTTT. It yields the protein CSAPDGYTGELFF. The chain links TRBV20-1 to TRBJ2-2, with D unclear. The CDR3 covers 13 residues. The V gene's germline CDR1 is DFQATT and CDR2 SNEGSKA (reference sequence). V was pared by 5 bases and J by 5 bases, with 12 bases between.

In its sample, this clonotype was seen a few times. CDR3 sequence (DNA): TGTGCCAGTAGCCTGGAGGCTAGCGGGGGCCTGAGCACAGATACGCAGTATTTT. Translating gives CASSLEASGGLSTDTQYF. This sequence joins TRBV19 and TRBJ2-3, with 10 bases fitting TRBD2. The length of the CDR3 is 18 residues. Germline loops: CDR1 LNHDA, CDR2 SQIVND (reference sequence). J lost 0 bases, V lost 6 bases, and 12 bases had no gene match.

There are many counts of this clonotype. The V call is TRBV28, the J call TRBJ2-3; D is unresolved. V was trimmed by 7 bases and J by 2 bases, leaving 16 bases between them. Germline CDR1 and CDR2: MDHEN and SYDVKM. The CDR3 totals 15 residues. CDR3 in amino acids: CASITYQGFTDTQYF. CDR3 bases: TGTGCCAGCATCACCTACCAAGGCTTCACAGATACGCAGTATTTT.

The chain couples TRBV3-1 to TRBJ2-7; D gene ambiguous. This CDR3 has 15 residues. Looked up from germline, CDR1 is LGHDT and CDR2 is YNNKEL (reference sequence). The V end was cut by 1 base, the J end by 0 bases, with 10 bases between. Here the CDR3 reads CASSQGQQSSYEQYF. CDR3 nucleotide sequence: TGTGCCAGCAGCCAAGGGCAGCAAAGCTCCTACGAGCAGTACTTC.

V is TRBV5-1 and J is TRBJ1-2; 9 nucleotides align to TRBD1. Germline trimming cut 0 bases from V and 13 bases from J; bases unmatched to any gene: 13. The CDR3 loop spans 15 amino acids. Per the germline V gene, CDR1 is SGHRS and CDR2 is YFSETQ. This CDR3 reads CASSLVSGQGSEGTF. CDR3 nucleotides: TGCGCCAGCAGCTTGGTGTCGGGACAGGGCTCGGAAGGCACCTTC.

This clonotype was seen a few times. The chain links TRBV6-2 or TRBV6-3 to TRBJ1-2, with D unresolved. V shed 6 bases and J shed 5 bases, with 7 bases lying between them. The length of the CDR3 is 11 residues. Germline assignment: CDR1 MNHEY and CDR2 SVGEGT. The CDR3 reads CASREYYGYTF. CDR3 in DNA: TGTGCCAGCAGGGAGTATTATGGCTACACCTTC.

This clonotype was detected many times. V and J are TRBV28 and TRBJ2-7, with a weak D call TRBD2 (5 bases). Between the trimmed V and J ends, which lost 5 bases and 2 bases, there was a span of 13 bases. The CDR3 contains 14 residues. Germline-derived CDR1 and CDR2 are MDHEN and SYDVKM. This CDR3 reads CASSLGATPYEQYF. CDR3 DNA sequence: TGTGCCAGCAGTCTGGGAGCTACCCCCTACGAGCAGTACTTC.

The V gene is TRBV16, the J gene TRBJ1-5, with D perhaps matching TRBD1 (6 bases). The V end lost 7 bases, the J end lost 3 bases, and 16 bases lay between the germline ends. Germline CDR1 KGHSY, CDR2 FQNENV. This CDR3 contains 15 residues. The CDR3 region is CASNAGERYNQPQHF. CDR3 coding DNA: TGTGCCAGCAACGCAGGGGAACGGTACAATCAGCCCCAGCATTTT.

This clonotype was observed a few times. The CDR3 reads CASSLRSNEKLFF. The CDR3 region has the DNA TGTGCCAGCAGTCTCCGGAGTAATGAAAAACTGTTTTTT. The chain recombines TRBV27 with TRBJ1-4; D not resolved. CDR1 MNHEY and CDR2 SMNVEV come from the germline V gene (reference sequence). This CDR3 region has 13 residues. Between the trimmed V and J ends, which lost 5 bases and 4 bases, there was a span of 8 bases.